Below, one TCR beta chain is given with its context. Its matching antigen is unknown. This entry is derived from a study of naive and memory T cell subsets. General observations from the study: From naive to CM, EM and EMRA, diversity decreased and Gini increased. A few larger clonotypes appeared in naive repertoires, especially CD8, possibly memory cells re-expressing CD45RA.

Cells stained for CD3, CD4, CD8, CD45RA and CD27 were sorted into four subsets. Two oligonucleotides, mixed equimolar, formed the beta constant-region primer covering TRBC1 and TRBC2. The ligated cDNA underwent four PCR rounds using SP2 and nested alpha and beta constant-region primers. A single record per CDR3 protein comes from TCRdb applying MiXCR to the UMI-ligation and nested PCR reads. The sample yields 99,000 or so distinct CDR3 sequences, about 15% seen once. The V gene lost 6 bases and the J gene lost 4 bases, with 7 bases spanning the gap. The CDR3 has 12 residues. Looked up from germline, CDR1 is LNHDA and CDR2 is SQIVND (reference sequence).

The sequencing sample was made of naive CD8+ T cells from blood. The V gene is TRBV19, the J gene TRBJ2-1; D gene ambiguous. The sequence derives from a human donor in good health. The CDR3 spells CASSRSYNEQFF. The DNA for the CDR3 is TGTGCCAGTAGCCGCTCATACAATGAGCAGTTCTTC. Full variable domain (outside the CDR3, taken from reference TRBV19 and TRBJ2-1): DGGITQSPKYLFRKEGQNVTLSCEQNLNHDAMYWYRQDPGQGLRLIYYSQIVNDFQKGDIAEGYSVSREKKESFPLTVTSAQKNPTAFYLCASSRSYNEQFFGPGTRLTVL.